The 21 T cell receptor beta chains given below trace back to one sample, sequenced in a study of siplizumab effects on memory and regulatory T cells. Assay: immunoSEQ multiplex PCR; the TCRdb copy retains only in-frame clones and omits some. Among approximately 60,000 clones listed, 90% to 97% were seen once. The material sequenced was naive CD8+ T cells sorted from blood. The origin of the receptors is a human donor in good health.

The chain recombines TRBV7-8 with TRBJ2-7; 7 bases align to TRBD2. Losses at the gene ends were 1 base for V and 7 bases for J; bases not matched to a gene: 7. The germline V gene has CDR1 SGHVS and CDR2 FQNEAQ. The CDR3 has 14 residues. The chain's CDR3 is CASSLDLAAGEQYF. In nucleotides, the CDR3 is TGTGCCAGCAGCTTAGATCTAGCGGCGGGTGAGCAGTACTTC.

V gene TRBV27 combines with J gene TRBJ2-7; 9 nucleotides match TRBD1. J gave up 4 bases and V 6 bases, and 10 bases lay outside the gene matches. This CDR3 has 15 residues. The germline CDR1 and CDR2 sequences are MNHEY and SMNVEV (reference sequence). The CDR3 here is CASSPSGQGRYEQYF. The DNA of the CDR3 is TGTGCCAGCAGCCCCTCCGGACAGGGGAGGTACGAGCAGTACTTC.

The chain links TRBV4-1 to TRBJ1-6; 9 positions agree with TRBD1. Germline V gives CDR1 MGHRA, CDR2 YSYEKL. The CDR3 runs 14 residues. Unmatched junction bases numbered 3, after V lost 3 bases and J lost 9 bases. This chain's CDR3 is CASSQGQGGSPLHF. Written as DNA, the CDR3 is TGCGCCAGCAGCCAGGGACAGGGAGGTTCACCCCTCCACTTT.

The chain has TRBV25-1 and TRBJ2-2, with no clear D. V dropped 7 bases and J dropped 3 bases, with 6 bases sitting between them. CDR1 MGHDK and CDR2 SYGVNS come from the germline V gene. This CDR3 region has 12 residues. DNA for the CDR3: TGTGCCAGCACCATGGACACCGGGGAGCTGTTTTTT. This gives the protein CASTMDTGELFF.

J is TRBJ2-3 and V is TRBV7-9; a weak D match, TRBD1 (5 bases). The CDR3 length is 15 residues. Trimming left V 5 bases short and J 0 bases short, with 12 bases between. Germline V lookup: CDR1 SEHNR, CDR2 FQNEAQ (reference sequence). CDR3 sequence reads: CASSPQGSSTDTQYF. CDR3 coding DNA: TGTGCCAGCAGCCCGCAGGGTTCTAGCACAGATACGCAGTATTTT. Variable domain in full (rest from reference TRBV7-9 and TRBJ2-3): DTGVSQNPRHKITKRGQNVTFRCDPISEHNRLYWYRQTLGQGPEFLTYFQNEAQLEKSRLLSDRFSAERPKGSFSTLEIQRTEQGDSAMYLCASSPQGSSTDTQYFGPGTRLTVL.

V gene TRBV30 combines with J gene TRBJ1-5, with TRBD1 matching over 7 bases. From germline, CDR1 is GTSNPN and CDR2 SVGIG (reference sequence). This CDR3 contains 15 residues. J gave up 4 bases and V 3 bases, and 9 bases lay outside the gene matches. The chain's CDR3 is CAWREIGQENQPQHF. CDR3 nucleotides: TGTGCCTGGAGAGAAATCGGACAGGAGAATCAGCCCCAGCATTTT.

The rearrangement links TRBV13 to TRBJ2-3; 15 positions agree with TRBD2. CDR3 length: 18 residues. Germline CDR1 reads PRHDT; CDR2 reads FYEKMQ (reference sequence). V trimming: 5 bases; J trimming: 1 base; junction bases outside the gene matches: 7. The CDR3 region is CASSGGLAGGPGTDTQYF. In DNA form, the CDR3 reads TGTGCCAGCAGCGGCGGACTAGCGGGGGGGCCGGGCACAGATACGCAGTATTTT.

The gene calls are TRBV11-2 and TRBJ1-2, with 8 bases fitting TRBD1. The CDR3 has 13 amino acids. The V segment lost 3 bases and the J segment 8 bases; nucleotides outside the gene matches: 5. Per the germline V gene, CDR1 is SGHAT and CDR2 is FQNNGV. The CDR3 DNA sequence: TGTGCCAGCAGCTTGACAGGGGCATTGGGCTACACCTTC. It specifies CASSLTGALGYTF.

The V gene is TRBV5-5, the J gene TRBJ1-2; D may be TRBD1 (5 bases). Germline assignment: CDR1 SGHKS and CDR2 YYEKEE (reference sequence). Trimming removed 6 bases from V and 3 bases from J, with 15 bases in between. CDR3 size: 14 residues. CDR3 in amino acids: CASIPWGGDYGYTF. The CDR3 region has the DNA TGTGCCAGCATCCCCTGGGGGGGGGACTATGGCTACACCTTC.

CDR3: CASRTRGGLETQYF. In nucleotides, the CDR3 is TGTGCCAGCAGGACCCGGGGGGGACTGGAGACCCAGTACTTC. V gene TRBV2 combines with J gene TRBJ2-5; 8 bases map to TRBD2. Germline values: CDR1 SNHLY, CDR2 FYNNEI. CDR3 length: 14 residues. J gave up 5 bases and V 6 bases, and 8 bases lay outside the gene matches.

The J gene is TRBJ2-7, the V gene TRBV13, with D unresolved. CDR3 length: 14 residues. Trimming took off 5 bases at V and 3 bases at J, with 14 bases between the two ends. Per the germline V gene, CDR1 is PRHDT and CDR2 is FYEKMQ (reference sequence). CDR3 nucleotides: TGTGCCAGCAGCCCCTCGCCCGGCTACTACGAGCAGTACTTC. Translation gives CASSPSPGYYEQYF.

The sample holds one count of this clone. The chain uses TRBV29-1 and TRBJ1-2; tentatively, D is TRBD1 (5 bases). The germline gives CDR1 SQVTM, CDR2 ANQGSEA. V lost 5 bases and J 7 bases, leaving 11 bases between the germline ends. The CDR3 has 11 amino acids. The CDR3 DNA reads as TGCAGCGTTCCCGGTGGGGGTGGCTACACCTTC. It is translated as CSVPGGGGYTF.

CDR3 sequence reads: CSVASGDSYEQYF. CDR3 DNA: TGCAGCGTTGCCTCCGGGGACTCCTACGAGCAGTACTTC. The genes are TRBV29-1 and TRBJ2-7; a weak D match, TRBD2 (5 bases). Germline V CDR1 and CDR2: SQVTM, ANQGSEA. CDR3 length equals 13 residues. Trimming removed 4 bases from V and 0 bases from J, with 10 bases in between.

The chain joins TRBV5-6 to TRBJ2-7, with D maybe TRBD1 (5 bases). This CDR3 region has 14 residues. V lost 3 bases and J lost 5, with 15 bases in between. Germline V CDR1 and CDR2: SGHDT, YYEEEE. The DNA of the CDR3 is TGTGCCAGCAGCTCTTCCAGGGAAGAGAACGAGCAGTACTTC. It yields the protein CASSSSREENEQYF.

The CDR3 nucleotides are TGTGCCAGCAGTTTATCAGGACTAGTCCTCTTCTACGAGCAGTACTTC. Amino acids: CASSLSGLVLFYEQYF. The chain couples TRBV27 to TRBJ2-7, with 7 nucleotides matching TRBD2. The J segment lost 3 bases and the V segment lost 0 bases, leaving 8 bases of the junction unmatched. The CDR3 is 16 amino acids. The germline CDR1 and CDR2 sequences are MNHEY and SMNVEV (reference sequence).

Regarding this clone: The same CDR3 also results from other DNA sequences found in this sample. The rearrangement uses TRBV27 and TRBJ2-7, with TRBD2 matching 11 bases. Germline V gives CDR1 MNHEY, CDR2 SMNVEV (reference sequence). CDR3 length: 14 amino acids. The V and J ends lost 6 bases and 4 bases, in that order; junction bases with no gene match: 5. The CDR3 loop reads CASSLAGGAYEQYF. In DNA form, the CDR3 reads TGTGCCAGCAGCCTAGCGGGGGGCGCTTACGAGCAGTACTTC.

V is TRBV6-5 and J is TRBJ2-3; D is possibly TRBD1 or TRBD2 (5 bases each). V dropped 4 bases and J dropped 6 bases, with 14 bases sitting between them. The CDR3 consists of 14 residues. Germline values: CDR1 MNHEY, CDR2 SVGAGI. DNA of the CDR3: TGTGCCAGCAGTTCCTCAGTTGGGGGTGATACGCAGTATTTT. This encodes CASSSSVGGDTQYF.

The V gene is TRBV5-5, the J gene TRBJ2-2, with a weak D call TRBD2 (6 bases). The V gene's germline CDR1 is SGHKS and CDR2 YYEKEE (reference sequence). Between the trimmed V and J ends, which lost 3 bases and 1 base, there was a span of 7 bases. The CDR3 contains 14 residues. CDR3 protein: CASSWGVNTGELFF. The DNA of the CDR3 is TGTGCCAGCAGCTGGGGGGTGAACACCGGGGAGCTGTTTTTT. Supplemented by reference TRBV5-5 and TRBJ2-2, the full variable domain reads DAGVTQSPTHLIKTRGQQVTLRCSPISGHKSVSWYQQVLGQGPQFIFQYYEKEERGRGNFPDRFSARQFPNYSSELNVNALLLGDSALYLCASSWGVNTGELFFGEGSRLTVL.

The rearrangement joins TRBV4-1 to TRBJ1-2; tentatively, D is TRBD1 (5 bases). The CDR3 sequence is 15 residues long. Germline lookup yields CDR1 MGHRA and CDR2 YSYEKL. V lost 0 bases to trimming and J lost 6 bases, with 14 bases between them. The CDR3 sequence: CASSQDRGHGDGYTF. In DNA, the CDR3 is TGCGCCAGCAGCCAAGATCGCGGACATGGGGATGGCTACACCTTC.

The rearrangement links TRBV9 to TRBJ2-2, with D possibly TRBD2 on 7 matching bases. Trimming removed 4 bases at V and 10 bases at J, with 14 bases between. The CDR3 runs 13 residues. Germline V gene sequence: CDR1 SGDLS, CDR2 YYNGEE. CDR3 sequence: CASSPPGGPELFF. The CDR3 DNA is TGTGCCAGCAGCCCACCGGGGGGCCCGGAGCTGTTTTTT.

The sample holds one count of this clone. V usage is TRBV9 and J usage is TRBJ2-3, with TRBD1 identical over 11 bases. Trimming at V came to 0 bases and at J to 6 bases, leaving 6 bases not matched to a gene. Germline loops: CDR1 SGDLS, CDR2 YYNGEE. The CDR3 runs to 16 residues. The DNA for the CDR3 is TGTGCCAGCAGCGTAGCTAACGGACAGGGGGCGGATACGCAGTATTTT. The encoded protein is CASSVANGQGADTQYF.